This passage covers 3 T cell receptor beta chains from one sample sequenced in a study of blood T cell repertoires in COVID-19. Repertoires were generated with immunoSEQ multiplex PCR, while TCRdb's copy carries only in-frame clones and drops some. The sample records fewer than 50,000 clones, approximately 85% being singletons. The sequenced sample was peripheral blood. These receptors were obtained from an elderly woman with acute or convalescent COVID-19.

The CDR3 sequence: CASSERGSGNTIYF. CDR3 sequence (DNA): TGCGCCAGCAGTGAACGGGGCTCTGGAAACACCATATATTTT. This rearrangement joins TRBV10-2 to TRBJ1-3; no firm D call. Trimming pared 3 bases from V and 0 bases from J, leaving 6 bases between. The germline CDR1 and CDR2 sequences are WSHSY and SAAADI. This CDR3 is 14 amino acids long.

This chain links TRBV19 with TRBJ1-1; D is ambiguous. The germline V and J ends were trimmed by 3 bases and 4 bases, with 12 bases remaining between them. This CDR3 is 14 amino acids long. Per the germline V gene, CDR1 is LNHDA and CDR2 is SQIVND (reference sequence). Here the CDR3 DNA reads TGTGCCAGTAGTATCGGGGTTTTGGGCACTGAAGCTTTCTTT. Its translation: CASSIGVLGTEAFF.

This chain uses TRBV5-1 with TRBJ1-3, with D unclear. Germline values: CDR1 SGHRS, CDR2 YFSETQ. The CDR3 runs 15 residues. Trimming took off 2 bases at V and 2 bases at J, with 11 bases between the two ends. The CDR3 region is CASSFRTGTGNTIYF. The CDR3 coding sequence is TGCGCCAGCAGCTTTAGGACGGGGACTGGAAACACCATATATTTT.